The 13 T cell receptor beta chains below were found in one sample sequenced in a study of cytomegalovirus exposure and HLA in healthy donors. The PCR had 60 Vbeta and 13 Jbeta primers. TCRdb keeps only in-frame clones here, not all; method: immunoSEQ multiplex PCR. The data contain 60,000 to 75,000 clones, approximately 74% of them singletons. The source material was PBMCs. These receptors came from a woman under 40 in good health and CMV-seropositive.

This sequence joins TRBV30 and TRBJ2-7, with D maybe TRBD2 (6 bases). The V and J ends lost 3 bases and 0 bases respectively, with 9 bases between them. This CDR3 is built from 13 residues. Germline assignment: CDR1 GTSNPN and CDR2 SVGIG (reference sequence). The CDR3: CAWREGSSYEQYF. The CDR3 nucleotides read TGTGCCTGGAGGGAGGGCAGCTCCTACGAGCAGTACTTC.

The V and J genes are TRBV30 and TRBJ1-2; no reliable D call. The CDR3 has 14 residues. The V end lost 5 bases, the J end lost 6 bases, and 19 bases lay between the germline ends. Per germline, CDR1 GTSNPN and CDR2 SVGIG (reference sequence). Written as DNA, the CDR3 is TGTGCCTGGGGCCGATTGGCCTTCGGGAATGGCTACACCTTC. This codes for CAWGRLAFGNGYTF.

The rearrangement uses TRBV9 and TRBJ2-2, with D possibly TRBD2 on 5 matching bases. Germline V gives CDR1 SGDLS, CDR2 YYNGEE. The CDR3 is 16 residues long. Trimming cost V 0 bases and J 3 bases, with 12 bases left between them. This CDR3 is CASSVDLGRDTGELFF. Written as DNA, the CDR3 is TGTGCCAGCAGCGTAGATTTAGGGCGGGACACCGGGGAGCTGTTTTTT.

This clone is a singleton in its sample. V is TRBV6-1 and J is TRBJ1-5; D remains unclear. This CDR3 is built from 14 residues. CDR1 and CDR2 from the germline V gene are MNHNS and SASEGT. Trimming removed 3 bases at V and 4 bases at J, with 10 bases between. The CDR3 here is CASSDSSGNQPQHF. The CDR3 DNA reads TGTGCCAGCAGTGATAGTTCGGGGAATCAGCCCCAGCATTTT.

This sequence joins TRBV19 and TRBJ2-5; a weak D match, TRBD2 (6 bases). The CDR3 covers 14 residues. V was pared by 6 bases and J by 2 bases, with 13 bases between. CDR1 and CDR2 from the germline V gene are LNHDA and SQIVND (reference sequence). The CDR3 bases are TGTGCCAGTAGCCCCGGACTACCACAAGAGACCCAGTACTTC. Amino acids: CASSPGLPQETQYF. The complete variable domain, with remaining parts taken from reference TRBV19 and TRBJ2-5, reads DGGITQSPKYLFRKEGQNVTLSCEQNLNHDAMYWYRQDPGQGLRLIYYSQIVNDFQKGDIAEGYSVSREKKESFPLTVTSAQKNPTAFYLCASSPGLPQETQYFGPGTRLLVL.

The CDR3 protein is CSVGSGRVSTDTQYF. CDR3 sequence (DNA): TGCAGCGTTGGGAGTGGGAGGGTTAGCACAGATACGCAGTATTTT. The chain is built from TRBV29-1 and TRBJ2-3, with 7 nucleotides matching TRBD2. Looked up from germline, CDR1 is SQVTM and CDR2 is ANQGSEA. CDR3 length: 15 residues. Trimming cost V 4 bases and J 0 bases; bases outside gene matches: 7.

This rearrangement joins TRBV7-8 to TRBJ2-1; D is unclear. CDR1 is SGHVS, CDR2 FQNEAQ, per germline. V lost 6 bases, J lost 6 bases, and 9 bases lay in between. This CDR3 is built from 12 residues. The CDR3: CASRSGVNEQFF. CDR3 nucleotide sequence: TGTGCCAGCAGGTCCGGAGTCAATGAGCAGTTCTTC.

The rearrangement links TRBV19 to TRBJ1-5; TRBD1 matches 7 bases. V shed 5 bases, J shed 9 bases, and the junction held 7 bases outside the gene matches. Germline V gives CDR1 LNHDA, CDR2 SQIVND (reference sequence). The CDR3 extends over 13 amino acids. CDR3 protein: CASSRDSPGPQHF. CDR3 bases: TGTGCCAGTAGTCGGGACAGTCCTGGGCCCCAGCATTTT. Based on the CDR3 plus reference TRBV19 and TRBJ1-5, the full variable domain is DGGITQSPKYLFRKEGQNVTLSCEQNLNHDAMYWYRQDPGQGLRLIYYSQIVNDFQKGDIAEGYSVSREKKESFPLTVTSAQKNPTAFYLCASSRDSPGPQHFGDGTRLSIL.

V and J are TRBV4-1 and TRBJ2-7, with 8 nucleotides matching TRBD2. Germline V gives CDR1 MGHRA, CDR2 YSYEKL. This CDR3 is built from 15 residues. The V segment lost 5 bases and the J segment 3 bases; nucleotides outside the gene matches: 9. Here the CDR3 reads CASSAPGLGVYEQYF. CDR3 sequence (DNA): TGCGCCAGCAGCGCGCCGGGACTAGGAGTCTACGAGCAGTACTTC.

The V call is TRBV30, the J call TRBJ2-1, with 13 nucleotides matching TRBD2. Germline values: CDR1 GTSNPN, CDR2 SVGIG (reference sequence). V trimming: 3 bases; J trimming: 0 bases; junction bases outside the gene matches: 5. CDR3 size: 17 residues. The CDR3 here is CAWRRTSGRPSYNEQFF. CDR3 DNA: TGTGCCTGGAGGCGGACTAGCGGGAGACCCTCCTACAATGAGCAGTTCTTC. Drawing the rest from reference TRBV30 and TRBJ2-1, the complete variable domain is SQTIHQWPATLVQPVGSPLSLECTVEGTSNPNLYWYRQAAGRGLQLLFYSVGIGQISSEVPQNLSASRPQDRQFILSSKKLLLSDSGFYLCAWRRTSGRPSYNEQFFGPGTRLTVL.

The rearrangement uses TRBV5-1 and TRBJ2-1, with TRBD1 identical over 9 bases. Trimming at V came to 4 bases and at J to 5 bases, leaving 7 bases not matched to a gene. Germline CDR1 reads SGHRS; CDR2 reads YFSETQ. The CDR3 consists of 15 residues. The CDR3 nucleotides are TGCGCCAGCAGCAAATCGGGACAGGGAAACAATGAGCAGTTCTTC. It translates to CASSKSGQGNNEQFF.

This sequence joins TRBV30 and TRBJ1-1; D is unclear. This CDR3 comprises 12 residues. Between the trimmed V and J ends, which lost 5 bases and 1 base, there was a span of 8 bases. Per the germline V gene, CDR1 is GTSNPN and CDR2 is SVGIG (reference sequence). The DNA of the CDR3 is TGTGCCTGGGTACTCGGGAACACTGAAGCTTTCTTT. Protein: CAWVLGNTEAFF.

The genes are TRBV5-1 and TRBJ2-1, with D possibly TRBD1 on 6 matching bases. The CDR3 consists of 14 residues. V was clipped by 6 bases and J by 3 bases, with 13 bases between them. From germline, CDR1 is SGHRS and CDR2 YFSETQ. DNA for the CDR3: TGCGCCAGCAACAGGGAGTCCAACTACAATGAGCAGTTCTTC. Translation gives CASNRESNYNEQFF.